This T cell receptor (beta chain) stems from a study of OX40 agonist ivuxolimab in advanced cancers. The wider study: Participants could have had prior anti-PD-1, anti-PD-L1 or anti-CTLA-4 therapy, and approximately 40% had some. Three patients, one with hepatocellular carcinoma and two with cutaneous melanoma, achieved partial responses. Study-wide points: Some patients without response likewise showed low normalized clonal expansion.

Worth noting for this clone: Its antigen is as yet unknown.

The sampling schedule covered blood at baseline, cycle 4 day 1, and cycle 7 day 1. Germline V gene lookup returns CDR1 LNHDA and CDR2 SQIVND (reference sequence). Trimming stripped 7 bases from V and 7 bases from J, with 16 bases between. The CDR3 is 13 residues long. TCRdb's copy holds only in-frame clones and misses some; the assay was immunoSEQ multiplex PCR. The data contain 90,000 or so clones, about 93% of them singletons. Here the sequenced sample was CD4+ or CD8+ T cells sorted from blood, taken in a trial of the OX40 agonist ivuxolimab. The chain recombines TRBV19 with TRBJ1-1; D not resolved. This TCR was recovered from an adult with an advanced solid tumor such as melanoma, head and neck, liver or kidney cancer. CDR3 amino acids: CASTTRGTVEAFF. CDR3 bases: TGTGCCAGTACCACCCGAGGCACGGTTGAAGCTTTCTTT. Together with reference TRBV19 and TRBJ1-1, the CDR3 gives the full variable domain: DGGITQSPKYLFRKEGQNVTLSCEQNLNHDAMYWYRQDPGQGLRLIYYSQIVNDFQKGDIAEGYSVSREKKESFPLTVTSAQKNPTAFYLCASTTRGTVEAFFGQGTRLTVV.